The 12 T cell receptor beta chains in this list originate from one sample, sequenced in a study of PD-1 blockade in mismatch repair-deficient tumors (TCRdb year 2017). The time point label, read with the paper, signifies: peripheral blood 12 weeks after first pembrolizumab dose. Library generation was performed with the immunoSEQ multiplex PCR assay. In TCRdb, the immuneACCESS table is reduced to in-frame sequences with V and J assigned. These tables do not hold every clone; where another copy was compared, an unresolved V gene accounts for under half, and the others remain unexplained. The sample table records about 23,000 clones; 75% to 85% of these occur just once. The ten largest clonotypes hold 20% to 25% of the sample. The input for sequencing was peripheral blood, taken 12 weeks after starting pembrolizumab. The receptors come from an adult with mismatch repair-deficient cancer.

The rearrangement links TRBV5-1 to TRBJ2-6; D is possibly TRBD1 or TRBD2 (5 bases each). Trimming stripped 4 bases from V and 0 bases from J, with 11 bases between. The germline CDR1 and CDR2 sequences are SGHRS and YFSETQ. CDR3 length equals 16 residues. CDR3 nucleotides: TGCGCCAGCAGCCCGGGGACGAACTCTGGGGCCAACGTCCTGACTTTC. Its protein product is CASSPGTNSGANVLTF.

The genes are TRBV6-5 and TRBJ1-1; D remains ambiguous. V was clipped by 0 bases and J by 4 bases, with 12 bases between them. The germline CDR1 and CDR2 sequences are MNHEY and SVGAGI. CDR3 length equals 15 residues. The CDR3 protein is CASSYSMLPVTEAFF. CDR3 coding DNA: TGTGCCAGCAGTTACTCGATGCTCCCGGTCACTGAAGCTTTCTTT.

The chain employs TRBV5-4 and TRBJ2-1; 7 positions match TRBD2. CDR1 and CDR2 from the germline V gene are SGHNT and YYREEE (reference sequence). This CDR3 has 14 amino acids. Germline trimming cut 4 bases from V and 8 bases from J; bases unmatched to any gene: 9. The CDR3 DNA reads as TGTGCCAGCAGCGGTAGGGAGGGAATTGATGAGCAGTTCTTC. Translation gives CASSGREGIDEQFF. Variable domain in full (rest from reference TRBV5-4 and TRBJ2-1): ETGVTQSPTHLIKTRGQQVTLRCSSQSGHNTVSWYQQALGQGPQFIFQYYREEENGRGNFPPRFSGLQFPNYSSELNVNALELDDSALYLCASSGREGIDEQFFGPGTRLTVL.

V and J are TRBV4-2 and TRBJ2-7; D not resolved. Looked up from germline, CDR1 is LGHNA and CDR2 is YNFKEQ. The CDR3 loop spans 15 amino acids. V dropped 0 bases and J dropped 2 bases, with 11 bases sitting between them. The CDR3: CASSQDSGKPYEQYF. The DNA of the CDR3 is TGTGCCAGCAGCCAAGATTCGGGTAAACCCTACGAGCAGTACTTC.

The CDR3, as DNA: TGTGCCAGCAGCTTCAGCGGGAGTGGGTACGAGCAGTACTTC. Encoded protein: CASSFSGSGYEQYF. The V call is TRBV11-2, the J call TRBJ2-7; 8 bases line up with TRBD2. Germline lookup yields CDR1 SGHAT and CDR2 FQNNGV. The trim removed 3 bases at V and 4 bases at J, leaving 5 bases unmatched. CDR3 size: 14 residues.

This clone was picked up one time. The genes are TRBV27 and TRBJ2-1, with 9 bases lining up with TRBD2. After removal of 3 bases from V and 10 bases from J, the junction contained 1 base not matched to a gene. CDR1 and CDR2 (germline): MNHEY, SMNVEV (reference sequence). CDR3 size: 12 residues. The CDR3 DNA reads as TGTGCCAGCAGTTTCGGGACTAGCGAGCAGTTCTTC. Translating gives CASSFGTSEQFF.

The CDR3: CASSQVQSGNTIYF. CDR3 nucleotides: TGCGCCAGCAGCCAAGTACAGTCTGGAAACACCATATATTTT. The chain employs TRBV4-1 and TRBJ1-3; D remains unclear. In germline, CDR1 is MGHRA, CDR2 YSYEKL. The CDR3 is 14 residues long. V gave up 1 base and J gave up 1 base, with 5 bases separating them.

The chain employs TRBV5-6 and TRBJ2-7; 7 positions agree with TRBD1. J lost 2 bases, V lost 4 bases, and 6 bases had no gene match. The CDR3 is 14 residues long. CDR1 and CDR2 (germline): SGHDT, YYEEEE. The CDR3 DNA reads as TGTGCCAGCAGCAGCACCGGGACAGCCTACGAGCAGTACTTC. Translating it yields CASSSTGTAYEQYF.

V usage is TRBV4-1 and J usage is TRBJ2-7; 9 bases are shared with TRBD2. V was pared by 0 bases and J by 3 bases, with 9 bases of the junction left unmatched. This CDR3 spans 17 amino acids. From germline, CDR1 is MGHRA and CDR2 YSYEKL. The DNA for the CDR3 is TGCGCCAGCAGCCAAGATCTAGGGCGGGAGGGCCTCTACGAGCAGTACTTC. Translated: CASSQDLGREGLYEQYF.

The chain joins TRBV4-1 to TRBJ2-3; TRBD2 aligns across 12 bases. The germline gives CDR1 MGHRA, CDR2 YSYEKL. V lost 4 bases to trimming and J lost 2 bases; unmatched junction nucleotides: 7. The CDR3 covers 17 residues. The chain's CDR3 is CASSPRGLAGNTDTQYF. The CDR3 DNA reads TGCGCCAGCAGCCCACGGGGACTAGCGGGTAACACAGATACGCAGTATTTT.

V gene TRBV19 combines with J gene TRBJ2-1; 9 bases map to TRBD2. This CDR3 is 13 amino acids long. The J segment lost 8 bases and the V segment lost 7 bases, leaving 6 bases of the junction unmatched. The germline CDR1 and CDR2 sequences are LNHDA and SQIVND (reference sequence). In DNA, the CDR3 is TGTGCCAGTACCGCCGGACTAGCGTATGAGCAGTTCTTC. Translating it yields CASTAGLAYEQFF.

V gene TRBV5-4 combines with J gene TRBJ1-1, with D tentatively TRBD1 (5 bases). Per germline, CDR1 SGHNT and CDR2 YYREEE (reference sequence). This CDR3 comprises 14 residues. Trimming took 3 bases from V and 1 from J, leaving 10 bases between them. CDR3 in amino acids: CASSYDSGNTEAFF. The CDR3 bases are TGTGCCAGCAGCTACGACAGCGGGAACACTGAAGCTTTCTTT.